The present TCR beta chain was sequenced within a study of T cells in Graves' hyperthyroidism and ophthalmopathy. Regions amplified from RNA transcripts were the TCR beta CDR3 regions. HTBI primers were employed in a first-round RT-PCR of the TCR CDR3. MiXCR, run by TCRdb on the multiplex PCR reads, gives a single entry per CDR3 protein. The repertoire includes about 400,000 distinct CDR3 sequences, under 15% of them detected once, and about 30% sits in the top ten. These patients, aged 18 to 65, had recently diagnosed hyperthyroidism lasting under 2 months. Clinical symptoms, serum thyroxine and TRAb, thyroid ultrasound and orbital computed tomography were used for the diagnoses. PBMCs stemmed from 10 ml fresh peripheral blood. This clonotype was counted a single time. Antigen specificity is unknown. The germline gives CDR1 LNHNV, CDR2 YYDKDF (reference sequence). With 11 bases removed from V and 2 bases from J, the gap between germline ends came to 15 bases. The CDR3 has 13 residues.

The study, taken as a whole, reports: In blood, most of the thyroid clonotypes expanded above 0.001 were also present.

Sequences were obtained from blood. This receptor was taken from a woman aged 30 to 39 with Graves' hyperthyroidism. J is TRBJ2-5 and V is TRBV15; a weak D match, TRBD2 (6 bases). As DNA, the CDR3 is TGTGCCGTGGGCTGGAGGGATCAAGAGACCCAGTACTTC. This codes for CAVGWRDQETQYF.